This TCR beta chain stems from a study of T cell repertoires in cytomegalovirus infection. As for the study in general: TCR beta signatures that were public indicated CMV infection and matching HLA type.

General study points: HLA-C-restricted CMV-specific TCR beta clonotypes were dominant in the ex vivo response. Summed public TCR beta family frequency identified CMV carriers bearing the relevant HLA.

In TCRdb, the reads were re-called with MiXCR into one record per CDR3 protein. The sample carries about 97,000 distinct CDR3 sequences, 16% recorded once. This CDR3 spans 17 amino acids. Germline-derived CDR1 and CDR2 are SGHTA and FQGNSA. V was shortened by 4 bases and J by 2 bases, with 19 bases between the two germline ends. This clonotype occurred many times. Its target is unknown. This receptor was obtained from a human donor in good health (CMV status not recorded). Some clones in this sample may be carry-over from other donors' samples. Sequences were obtained from PBMCs. This rearrangement joins TRBV7-2 to TRBJ2-3; D is possibly TRBD2 (6 bases). The CDR3 nucleotides are TGTGCCAGCAGCTCCTCGGGGGTAGCCCGACCCACAGATACGCAGTATTTT. Its protein is CASSSSGVARPTDTQYF.